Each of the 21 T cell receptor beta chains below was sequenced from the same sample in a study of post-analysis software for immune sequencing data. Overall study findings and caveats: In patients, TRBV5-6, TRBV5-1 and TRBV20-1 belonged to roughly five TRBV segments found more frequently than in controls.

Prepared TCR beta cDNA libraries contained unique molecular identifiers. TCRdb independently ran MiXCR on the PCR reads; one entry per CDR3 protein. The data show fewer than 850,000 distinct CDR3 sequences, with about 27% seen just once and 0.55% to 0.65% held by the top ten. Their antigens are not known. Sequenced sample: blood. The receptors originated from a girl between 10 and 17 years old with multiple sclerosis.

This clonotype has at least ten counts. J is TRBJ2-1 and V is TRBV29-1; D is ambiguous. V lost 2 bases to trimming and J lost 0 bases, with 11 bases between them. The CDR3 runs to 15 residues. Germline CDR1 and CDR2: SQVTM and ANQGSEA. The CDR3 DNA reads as TGCAGCGTTGAATCGGCCAGGAGCTCCTACAATGAGCAGTTCTTC. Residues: CSVESARSSYNEQFF.

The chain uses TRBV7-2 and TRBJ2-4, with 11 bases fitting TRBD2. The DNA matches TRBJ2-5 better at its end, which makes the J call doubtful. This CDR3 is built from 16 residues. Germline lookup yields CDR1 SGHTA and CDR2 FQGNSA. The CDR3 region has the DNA TGTGCCAGCAGCTCCGGGACTAGCGGAGGGGGGGAGACCCAGTACTTC. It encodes CASSSGTSGGGETQYF.

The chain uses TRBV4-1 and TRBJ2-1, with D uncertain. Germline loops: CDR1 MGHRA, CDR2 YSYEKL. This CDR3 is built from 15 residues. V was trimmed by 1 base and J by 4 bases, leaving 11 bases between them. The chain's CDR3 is CASSQGAVGYNEQFF. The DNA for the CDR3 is TGCGCCAGCAGCCAAGGGGCTGTGGGGTACAATGAGCAGTTCTTC.

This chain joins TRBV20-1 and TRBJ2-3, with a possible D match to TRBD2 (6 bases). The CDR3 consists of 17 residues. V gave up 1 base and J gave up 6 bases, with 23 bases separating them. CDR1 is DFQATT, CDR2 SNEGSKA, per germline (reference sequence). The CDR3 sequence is CSARVRRGATPQDTQYF. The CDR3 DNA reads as TGCAGTGCTAGAGTTCGGAGGGGCGCTACCCCCCAGGATACGCAGTATTTT.

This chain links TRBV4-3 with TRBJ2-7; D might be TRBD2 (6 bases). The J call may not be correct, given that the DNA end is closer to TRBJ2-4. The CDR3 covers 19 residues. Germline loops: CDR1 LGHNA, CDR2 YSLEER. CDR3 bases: TGCGCCAGCAGCCAAGAGAGGTCTTGGGTGGGGGGAGCCAAAAACATTCAGTACTTC. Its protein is CASSQERSWVGGAKNIQYF.

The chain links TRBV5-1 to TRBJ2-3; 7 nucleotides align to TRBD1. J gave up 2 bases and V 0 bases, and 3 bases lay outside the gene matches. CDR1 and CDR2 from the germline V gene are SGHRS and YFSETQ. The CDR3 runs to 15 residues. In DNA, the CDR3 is TGCGCCAGCAGCTTGGCGGACAGGAACACAGATACGCAGTATTTT. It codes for CASSLADRNTDTQYF.

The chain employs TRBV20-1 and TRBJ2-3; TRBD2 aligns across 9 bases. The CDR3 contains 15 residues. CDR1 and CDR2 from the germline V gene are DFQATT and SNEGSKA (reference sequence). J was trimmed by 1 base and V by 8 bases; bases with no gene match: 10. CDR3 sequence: CSTDGGGAGTDTQYF. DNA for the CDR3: TGCAGTACCGATGGCGGGGGGGCCGGCACAGATACGCAGTATTTT.

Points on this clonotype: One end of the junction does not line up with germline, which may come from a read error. DNA for the CDR3: TGTGCCGGCAGACAGGTCGGGATGTATGGCTACACCTTC. Its translation is CAGRQVGMYGYTF. The rearrangement joins TRBV28 to TRBJ1-2; maybe TRBD1 (6 bases). CDR3 length: 13 residues. Germline CDR1 is MDHEN and CDR2 is SYDVKM.

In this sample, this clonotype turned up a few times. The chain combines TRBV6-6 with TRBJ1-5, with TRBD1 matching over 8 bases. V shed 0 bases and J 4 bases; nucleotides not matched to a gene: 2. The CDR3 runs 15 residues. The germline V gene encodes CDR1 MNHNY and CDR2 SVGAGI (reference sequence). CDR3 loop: CASSYSDRVNQPQHF. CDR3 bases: TGTGCCAGCAGTTACTCGGACAGGGTTAATCAGCCCCAGCATTTT.

CDR3 sequence: CSAIGGQGRYEQYF. The DNA of the CDR3 is TGCAGTGCTATCGGAGGACAGGGCAGGTACGAGCAGTACTTC. The rearrangement joins TRBV20-1 to TRBJ2-7, with 8 bases fitting TRBD1. V shed 4 bases and J 4 bases; nucleotides not matched to a gene: 9. Per the germline V gene, CDR1 is DFQATT and CDR2 is SNEGSKA (reference sequence). The CDR3 sequence is 14 residues long.

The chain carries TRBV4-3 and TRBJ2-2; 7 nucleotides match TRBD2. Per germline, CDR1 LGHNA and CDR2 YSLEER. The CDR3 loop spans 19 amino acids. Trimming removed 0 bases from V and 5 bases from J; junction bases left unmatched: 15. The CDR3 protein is CASSQDSLKAGVNTGELFF. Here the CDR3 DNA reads TGCGCCAGCAGCCAAGATTCCTTGAAGGCGGGAGTAAATACCGGGGAGCTGTTTTTT.

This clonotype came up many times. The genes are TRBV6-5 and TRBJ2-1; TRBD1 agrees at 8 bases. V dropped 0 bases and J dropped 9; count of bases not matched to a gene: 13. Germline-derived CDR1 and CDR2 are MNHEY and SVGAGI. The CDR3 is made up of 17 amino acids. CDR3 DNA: TGTGCCAGCAGTTACTCGTTGTCTAGGACAGGGCGGGGTGAGCAGTTCTTC. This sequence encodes CASSYSLSRTGRGEQFF.

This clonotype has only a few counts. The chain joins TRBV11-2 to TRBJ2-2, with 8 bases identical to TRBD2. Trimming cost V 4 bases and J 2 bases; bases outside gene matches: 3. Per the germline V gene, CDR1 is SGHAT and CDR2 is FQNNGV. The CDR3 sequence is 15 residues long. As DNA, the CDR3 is TGTGCCAGCAGCTCCGGGACTAGTAACACCGGGGAGCTGTTTTTT. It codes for CASSSGTSNTGELFF.

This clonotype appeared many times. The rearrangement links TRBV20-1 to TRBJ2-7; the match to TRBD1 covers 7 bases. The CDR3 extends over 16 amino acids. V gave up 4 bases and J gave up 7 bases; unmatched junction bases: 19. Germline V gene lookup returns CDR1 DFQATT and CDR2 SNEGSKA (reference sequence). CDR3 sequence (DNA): TGCAGTGCTACTACAGCCAAGGGGGCCCTCGAACGGGAGCAGTACTTC. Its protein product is CSATTAKGALEREQYF.

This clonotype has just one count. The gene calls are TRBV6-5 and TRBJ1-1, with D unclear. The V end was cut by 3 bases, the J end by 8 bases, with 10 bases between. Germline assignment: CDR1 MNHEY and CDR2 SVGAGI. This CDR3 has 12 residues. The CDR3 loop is CASSYWNFEAFF. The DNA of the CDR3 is TGTGCCAGCAGTTATTGGAACTTCGAAGCTTTCTTT.

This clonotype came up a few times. CDR3 nucleotide sequence: TGTGCCAGCAGCTTAGACGGGAGGGCCTTATCGGATACGCAGTATTTT. It specifies CASSLDGRALSDTQYF. This chain uses TRBV7-2 with TRBJ2-3, with TRBD2 matching over 8 bases. CDR1 SGHTA and CDR2 FQGNSA come from the germline V gene. V shed 1 base and J 6 bases; nucleotides not matched to a gene: 9. This CDR3 region has 16 residues. The variable domain in full, with the rest retrieved from reference TRBV7-2 and TRBJ2-3, is GAGVSQSPSNKVTEKGKDVELRCDPISGHTALYWYRQSLGQGLEFLIYFQGNSAPDKSGLPSDRFSAERTGGSVSTLTIQRTQQEDSAVYLCASSLDGRALSDTQYFGPGTRLTVL.

This CDR3 reads CASSESGRSNYGYTF. The CDR3 DNA sequence: TGTGCCAGCAGTGAATCTGGCAGATCTAACTATGGCTACACCTTC. V gene TRBV25-1 combines with J gene TRBJ1-2; D not certain. The CDR3 is 15 amino acids. Per the germline V gene, CDR1 is MGHDK and CDR2 is SYGVNS. Trimming shortened V by 1 base and J by 0 bases, and 9 bases separated the two germline ends.

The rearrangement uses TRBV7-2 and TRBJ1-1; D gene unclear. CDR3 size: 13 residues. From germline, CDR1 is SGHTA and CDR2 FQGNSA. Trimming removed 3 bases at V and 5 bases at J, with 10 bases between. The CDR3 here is CASSLLPGTEAFF. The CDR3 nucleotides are TGTGCCAGCAGCTTGCTACCGGGAACTGAAGCTTTCTTT. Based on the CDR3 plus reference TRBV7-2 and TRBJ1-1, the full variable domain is GAGVSQSPSNKVTEKGKDVELRCDPISGHTALYWYRQSLGQGLEFLIYFQGNSAPDKSGLPSDRFSAERTGGSVSTLTIQRTQQEDSAVYLCASSLLPGTEAFFGQGTRLTVV.

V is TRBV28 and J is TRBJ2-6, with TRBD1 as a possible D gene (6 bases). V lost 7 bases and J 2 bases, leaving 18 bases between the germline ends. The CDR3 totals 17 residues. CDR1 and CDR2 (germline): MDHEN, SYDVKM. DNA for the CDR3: TGTGCCAGCACCCCCAGGGGCAGGGGCCCTGGGGCCAACGTCCTGACTTTC. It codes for CASTPRGRGPGANVLTF.

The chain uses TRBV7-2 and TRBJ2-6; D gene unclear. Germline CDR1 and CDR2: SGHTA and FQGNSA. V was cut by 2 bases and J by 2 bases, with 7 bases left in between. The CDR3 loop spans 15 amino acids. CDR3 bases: TGTGCCAGCAGCTTAACATTAACTGGGGCCAACGTCCTGACTTTC. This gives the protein CASSLTLTGANVLTF.

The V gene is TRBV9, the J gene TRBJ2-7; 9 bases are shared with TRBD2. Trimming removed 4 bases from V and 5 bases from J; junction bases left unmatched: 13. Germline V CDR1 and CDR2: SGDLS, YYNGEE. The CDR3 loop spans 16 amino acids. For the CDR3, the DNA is TGTGCCAGCAGCTCGGGTGGTAGCGGGAGTTTCCACGAGCAGTACTTC. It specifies CASSSGGSGSFHEQYF.